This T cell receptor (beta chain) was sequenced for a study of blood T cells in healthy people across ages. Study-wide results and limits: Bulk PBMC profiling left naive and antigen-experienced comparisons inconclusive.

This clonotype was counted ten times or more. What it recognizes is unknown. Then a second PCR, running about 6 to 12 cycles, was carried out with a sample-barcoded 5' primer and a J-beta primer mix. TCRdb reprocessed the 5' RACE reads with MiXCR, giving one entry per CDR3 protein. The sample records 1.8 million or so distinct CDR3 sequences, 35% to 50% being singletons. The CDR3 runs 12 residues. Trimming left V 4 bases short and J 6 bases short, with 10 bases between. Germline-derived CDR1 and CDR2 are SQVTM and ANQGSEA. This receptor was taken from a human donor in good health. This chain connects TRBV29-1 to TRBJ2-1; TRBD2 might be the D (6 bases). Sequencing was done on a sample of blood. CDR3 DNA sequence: TGCAGCGTTGCGGCTAGCGTCAATGAGCAGTTCTTC. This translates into CSVAASVNEQFF.